These 21 T cell receptor beta chains originate from one sample sequenced in a study of blood T cell repertoires in COVID-19. Method: immunoSEQ multiplex PCR; TCRdb's copy keeps in-frame clones and lacks some. Of 350,000 to 450,000 clones listed, approximately 89% are singletons. Sequenced sample: PBMCs or T cells enriched from blood (not recorded which). These receptors came from a woman between 35 and 50 years old who had been exposed to COVID-19.

This sequence joins TRBV18 and TRBJ1-1; D is uncertain. Trimming shortened V by 4 bases and J by 3 bases, and 9 bases separated the two germline ends. This CDR3 has 13 residues. The germline CDR1 and CDR2 sequences are KGHSH and LQKENI. DNA for the CDR3: TGTGCCAGCTCACAGAGGGTAGACACTGAAGCTTTCTTT. It yields the protein CASSQRVDTEAFF.

V and J are TRBV7-8 and TRBJ1-1, with 8 bases aligning to TRBD1. The V segment lost 5 bases and the J segment 3 bases; nucleotides outside the gene matches: 11. Germline CDR1 is SGHVS and CDR2 is FQNEAQ. The CDR3 extends over 16 amino acids. The CDR3 coding sequence is TGTGCCAGCAGCAGGACAGGGTTGTTAGTCGACACTGAAGCTTTCTTT. Residues: CASSRTGLLVDTEAFF.

As regards this clone: The identical CDR3 is also encoded by other nucleotide sequences in the sample. The V gene is TRBV9, the J gene TRBJ2-5; perhaps TRBD2 as D (5 bases). V was clipped by 0 bases and J by 2 bases, with 8 bases between them. From germline, CDR1 is SGDLS and CDR2 YYNGEE. This CDR3 region has 14 residues. This chain's CDR3 is CASSVGPGQETQYF. For the CDR3, the DNA is TGTGCCAGCAGCGTAGGTCCGGGGCAAGAGACCCAGTACTTC. The full variable domain, rest sourced from reference TRBV9 and TRBJ2-5, is DSGVTQTPKHLITATGQRVTLRCSPRSGDLSVYWYQQSLDQGLQFLIQYYNGEERAKGNILERFSAQQFPDLHSELNLSSLELGDSALYFCASSVGPGQETQYFGPGTRLLVL.

The V call is TRBV7-9, the J call TRBJ1-3; possibly TRBD1 for D (5 bases). CDR1 and CDR2 (germline): SEHNR, FQNEAQ (reference sequence). Deletions cut 5 bases from V and 2 bases from J, with 10 bases between. The CDR3 spans 14 residues. In DNA, the CDR3 is TGTGCCAGCAGCCACTCGGGGGCTGGAAACACCATATATTTT. This gives the protein CASSHSGAGNTIYF.

The V and J genes are TRBV5-6 and TRBJ1-5; D unclear. The V end was cut by 0 bases, the J end by 4 bases, with 20 bases between. Per the germline V gene, CDR1 is SGHDT and CDR2 is YYEEEE. CDR3 length: 18 residues. As DNA, the CDR3 is TGTGCCAGCAGCTTGGGTCAGAATTCAGGATGGGTTAATCAGCCCCAGCATTTT. Translation gives CASSLGQNSGWVNQPQHF.

This rearrangement joins TRBV7-8 to TRBJ1-1, with D uncertain. Germline values: CDR1 SGHVS, CDR2 FQNEAQ. The V end was cut by 1 base, the J end by 4 bases, with 25 bases between. CDR3 size: 19 residues. CDR3 sequence reads: CASSLVVMFRSEGGTEAFF. As DNA, the CDR3 is TGTGCCAGCAGCTTAGTGGTAATGTTTCGGTCTGAGGGTGGCACTGAAGCTTTCTTT.

The gene calls are TRBV5-1 and TRBJ2-5, with 9 bases matching TRBD2. This CDR3 has 16 residues. CDR1 and CDR2 (germline): SGHRS, YFSETQ. Trimming cost V 4 bases and J 5 bases; bases outside gene matches: 12. CDR3 DNA sequence: TGCGCCAGCAGCCCCGGGGCTAGCGGGAAGTACGAGACCCAGTACTTC. Amino acids: CASSPGASGKYETQYF.

The chain carries TRBV6-5 and TRBJ2-1; 9 positions agree with TRBD2. Germline CDR1 and CDR2: MNHEY and SVGAGI. V gave up 5 bases and J gave up 6 bases; unmatched junction bases: 8. The CDR3 covers 15 residues. Here the CDR3 DNA reads TGTGCCAGCAGTCCCGGGACTAGCCTACGCAATGAGCAGTTCTTC. Protein: CASSPGTSLRNEQFF.

The V gene is TRBV19, the J gene TRBJ1-6; the D is unclear. V lost 1 base to trimming and J lost 7 bases, with 5 bases between them. The CDR3 consists of 13 residues. The germline CDR1 and CDR2 sequences are LNHDA and SQIVND (reference sequence). CDR3: CASSIVKNSPLHF. DNA for the CDR3: TGTGCCAGTAGTATAGTCAAAAATTCACCCCTCCACTTT. Looking up the rest from reference TRBV19 and TRBJ1-6 gives the full variable domain: DGGITQSPKYLFRKEGQNVTLSCEQNLNHDAMYWYRQDPGQGLRLIYYSQIVNDFQKGDIAEGYSVSREKKESFPLTVTSAQKNPTAFYLCASSIVKNSPLHFGNGTRLTVT.

The chain uses TRBV10-1 and TRBJ2-7, with D unresolved. From germline, CDR1 is WNHNN and CDR2 SYGVQD (reference sequence). This CDR3 is built from 13 residues. V dropped 5 bases and J dropped 5 bases, with 13 bases sitting between them. The CDR3 is CASSTTLSDEQYF. CDR3 coding DNA: TGCGCCAGCAGTACGACTCTAAGCGACGAGCAGTACTTC.

The V and J genes are TRBV6-5 and TRBJ1-1; TRBD1 might be the D (6 bases). This CDR3 spans 15 amino acids. In germline, CDR1 is MNHEY, CDR2 SVGAGI. Between the trimmed V and J ends, which lost 7 bases and 4 bases, there was a span of 19 bases. This chain's CDR3 is CASTRDILGGTEAFF. The CDR3 nucleotides are TGTGCCAGCACCCGGGACATTCTAGGCGGCACTGAAGCTTTCTTT.

CDR3 sequence: CASSEGHQSYNEQFF. As DNA, the CDR3 is TGTGCCAGCAGTGAAGGACACCAGTCCTACAATGAGCAGTTCTTC. The chain carries TRBV6-1 and TRBJ2-1; no definite D call. V shed 1 base and J shed 1 base, with 8 bases lying between them. CDR1 is MNHNS, CDR2 SASEGT, per germline. CDR3 length: 15 residues.

J is TRBJ1-4 and V is TRBV28; a possible D gene is TRBD1 (5 bases). This CDR3 contains 14 residues. Trimming removed 6 bases from V and 6 bases from J, with 14 bases in between. The germline V gene has CDR1 MDHEN and CDR2 SYDVKM. The CDR3: CASRIRWGDEKLFF. CDR3 DNA: TGTGCCAGCAGGATTCGTTGGGGGGATGAAAAACTGTTTTTT.

The chain joins TRBV6-5 to TRBJ2-3; no reliable D call. This CDR3 region has 15 residues. V lost 7 bases, J lost 7 bases, and 21 bases lay in between. Germline V gene lookup returns CDR1 MNHEY and CDR2 SVGAGI. CDR3 protein: CASTPTAAARNTQYF. The DNA for the CDR3 is TGTGCCAGCACCCCAACCGCGGCAGCAAGAAATACGCAGTATTTT.

The chain joins TRBV2 to TRBJ1-4; TRBD1 agrees at 9 bases. V dropped 7 bases and J dropped 14; count of bases not matched to a gene: 5. This CDR3 has 11 amino acids. Germline V CDR1 and CDR2: SNHLY, FYNNEI. CDR3 sequence: CASTSDRGLFF. DNA of the CDR3: TGTGCCAGCACCTCGGACAGGGGCCTGTTTTTT.

This CDR3 reads CAWKRDTFSGNTIYF. For the CDR3, the DNA is TGTGCCTGGAAGCGGGACACCTTCTCTGGAAACACCATATATTTT. The chain has TRBV30 and TRBJ1-3, with D possibly TRBD1 on 6 matching bases. V was shortened by 4 bases and J by 0 bases, with 13 bases between the two germline ends. This CDR3 has 15 amino acids. Germline assignment: CDR1 GTSNPN and CDR2 SVGIG (reference sequence).

The J gene is TRBJ2-2, the V gene TRBV7-9; 9 nucleotides match TRBD1. Germline V gene data show CDR1 as SEHNR and CDR2 as FQNEAQ (reference sequence). V lost 7 bases to trimming and J lost 7 bases; unmatched junction nucleotides: 16. The CDR3 totals 17 residues. CDR3 bases: TGTGCCAGCATACCCGGGACAGGGTTTTTACGGAGCGGGGAGCTGTTTTTT. This sequence encodes CASIPGTGFLRSGELFF.

The chain is built from TRBV2 and TRBJ2-7, with a tentative D call TRBD2 (5 bases). From germline, CDR1 is SNHLY and CDR2 FYNNEI. Trimming shortened V by 8 bases and J by 6 bases, and 14 bases separated the two germline ends. The CDR3 totals 12 residues. CDR3 sequence (DNA): TGTGCCAGCCATTTGGTCAGCGGCGAGCAGTACTTC. This gives the protein CASHLVSGEQYF.

The rearrangement uses TRBV12-3 or TRBV12-4 and TRBJ1-6; tentatively, D is TRBD1 (6 bases). Trimming removed 4 bases at V and 9 bases at J, with 10 bases between. The length of the CDR3 is 13 residues. CDR3 protein: CASSSDSTSPLHF. The CDR3 DNA reads as TGTGCCAGCAGTTCGGACAGTACTTCACCCCTCCACTTT.

This clone was found once. The V call is TRBV14, the J call TRBJ1-2; TRBD1 might be the D (6 bases). Germline V gene data show CDR1 as SGHDN and CDR2 as FVKESK. Trimming left V 0 bases short and J 6 bases short, with 14 bases between. The CDR3 covers 15 residues. The CDR3 region is CASSQEIRGRDGYTF. CDR3 nucleotide sequence: TGTGCCAGCAGCCAAGAGATCAGGGGCAGGGATGGCTACACCTTC.

The chain couples TRBV5-1 to TRBJ2-3; 8 bases align to TRBD2. Germline trimming cut 0 bases from V and 6 bases from J; bases unmatched to any gene: 9. CDR3 length: 16 residues. CDR1 and CDR2 (germline): SGHRS, YFSETQ. The chain's CDR3 is CASSLAAGTRGDTQYF. As DNA, the CDR3 is TGCGCCAGCAGCTTGGCGGCAGGGACTAGAGGGGATACGCAGTATTTT. The variable domain in full, with the rest retrieved from reference TRBV5-1 and TRBJ2-3, is KAGVTQTPRYLIKTRGQQVTLSCSPISGHRSVSWYQQTPGQGLQFLFEYFSETQRNKGNFPGRFSGRQFSNSRSEMNVSTLELGDSALYLCASSLAAGTRGDTQYFGPGTRLTVL.